The text below deals with one TCR beta chain. Its antigen is as yet unknown. The data are from a study of cytomegalovirus exposure and HLA in healthy donors. General study points: Earlier analysis found most TCR beta V segments productive about 90% or about 30% of the time. Highly shared sequence variants in one cluster were likely a sequencing artifact. It was reported that TCR beta sequences correctly inferred the HLA-A and HLA-B alleles for most subjects.

13 Jbeta primers and 60 Vbeta primers were used for the PCR. This table comes from immunoSEQ multiplex PCR, and its TCRdb copy is limited to in-frame clones, with some not included. The profile covers roughly 80,000 clones, with roughly 79% appearing a single time and 1.5% to 2% taken by the ten largest. CDR3 size: 13 residues. With 8 bases removed from V and 5 bases from J, the gap between germline ends came to 12 bases. Germline assignment: CDR1 MDHEN and CDR2 SYDVKM. Sequences were obtained from PBMCs. The chain couples TRBV28 to TRBJ1-4, with a tentative D call TRBD1 (6 bases). The origin of this receptor is a woman aged 25 to 45 in good health and CMV-seronegative. The CDR3 loop is CASVLGGNEKLFF. CDR3 DNA: TGTGCCAGCGTCTTAGGGGGAAATGAAAAACTGTTTTTT.